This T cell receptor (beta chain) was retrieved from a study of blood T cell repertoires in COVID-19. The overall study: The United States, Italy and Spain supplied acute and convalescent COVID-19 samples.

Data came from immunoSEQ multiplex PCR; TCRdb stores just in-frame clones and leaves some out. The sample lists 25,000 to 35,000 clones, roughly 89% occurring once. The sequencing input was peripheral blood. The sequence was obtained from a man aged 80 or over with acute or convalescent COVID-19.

In DNA, the CDR3 is TGTGCCAGCATCTCCCTGGATATACAGCGGTATCGGGGGGAGACCCAGTACTTC. As protein: CASISLDIQRYRGETQYF. The gene calls are TRBV27 and TRBJ2-5; weak D call: TRBD2 (6 bases). Trimming left V 7 bases short and J 5 bases short, with 29 bases between. The germline gives CDR1 MNHEY, CDR2 SMNVEV (reference sequence). CDR3 length: 18 residues.